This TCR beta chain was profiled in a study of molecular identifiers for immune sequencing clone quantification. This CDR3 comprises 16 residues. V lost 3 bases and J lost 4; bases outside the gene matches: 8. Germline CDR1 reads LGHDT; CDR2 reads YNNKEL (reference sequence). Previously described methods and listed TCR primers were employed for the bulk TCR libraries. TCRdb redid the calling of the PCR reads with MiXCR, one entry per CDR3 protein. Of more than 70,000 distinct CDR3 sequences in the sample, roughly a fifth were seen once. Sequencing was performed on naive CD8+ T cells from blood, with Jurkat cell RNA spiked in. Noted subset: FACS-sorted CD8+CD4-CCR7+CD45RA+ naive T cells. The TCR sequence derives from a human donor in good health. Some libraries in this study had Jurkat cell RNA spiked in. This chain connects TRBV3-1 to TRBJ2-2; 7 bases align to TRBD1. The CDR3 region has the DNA TGTGCCAGCAGCCAGATAGGGGGCTCGAGCACCGGGGAGCTGTTTTTT. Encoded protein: CASSQIGGSSTGELFF.